This TCR beta chain appears in the sequencing data of a study of shared clonotypes between healthy human individuals (dated by TCRdb to about 2020). Study-level background: Three men and a couple of women, aged 18 to 49 years, made up the cohort. To estimate repertoire size and how much clonotype sharing occurs between individuals, the study deeply sequenced the blood TCR repertoires of about five healthy adults. To increase sequencing depth and limit assay-specific biases, different laboratories used diverse techniques to prepare libraries and sequence TCR repertoires. Per donor, three plates each were used for CD4 naive and CD4 memory, two for CD8 naive, and one for CD8 memory. Each donor's leukapheresis produced roughly between about 0.85 and 10 billion PBMCs.

In this sample, this clone turned up once. Its cognate antigen has yet to be identified. No base quality information exists; no much larger clone differs at one position. Study-level results and caveats: Compared with non-shared clonotypes, clonotypes shared by all four sorted-subset donors had higher generation probabilities. Sampling was limited to blood, and TCR repertoires in tissue likely differ from TCR repertoires in blood. Across four donors, around 5% of naive CD4, roughly 3.5% of naive CD8, 2.3% of memory CD4, and 0.4% of memory CD8 clonotypes were shared. The small number of donors limited the genetic and exposure-history diversity represented. Even with the large sequencing depth, rarefaction of the sorted-subset datasets indicated that sequencing was incomplete. Larger estimated clonotype richness was generally found for naive subsets than for memory subsets. Pairwise subsampling led to the expectation that sequencing depth would affect the degree of clonotype sharing among donors.

Donors were healthy HIV-negative adults with no recently reported acute infections or vaccinations. Only Caucasian adults living in Nashville, Tennessee, USA were represented among the donors. CD4+ T cells were enriched by magnetic negative selection, after which naive cells were positively selected on CD45RA and the negative fraction was taken as the memory subset. Blood was collected by leukapheresis, and PBMCs were isolated by Ficoll-Histopaque density gradient centrifugation and then cryopreserved in liquid nitrogen vapor phase. Analytical flow cytometry was used to check the purity and quantity of each magnetically sorted T cell population. From each sorted fraction, genomic DNA was isolated and quantified by UV absorbance on a Nanodrop 2000c. CDR1 MGHRA and CDR2 YSYEKL are derived from the germline V gene. Reading from cysteine to phenylalanine, the CDR3 counts 15 amino acids. The entry retains the CDR3 DNA only, 45 bases that are in frame from base 1. V and J lose 1 base and 5 bases, and a span of 15 bases separates them.

TCR CDR3 regions were amplified from genomic DNA by multiplex PCR using the deep immunoSEQ assay. For each cell subset, the extracted genomic DNA was distributed evenly across all wells of several immunoSEQ 96-well plates, and each plate served as one replicate. For sorted subsets, each replicate PCR was loaded with around 200 ng genomic DNA, equivalent to 30,000 or so T cell genomes. The purified libraries were quantified using a Qubit 3.0 fluorometer, sized with a Bioanalyzer 2100, and then quantified again using the KAPA Library Quantification kit. A separate single-read 150-cycle Illumina NextSeq 550 flow cell was used to sequence each immunoSEQ 96-well plate. In the original analysis: Because the immunoSEQ output included only junctional sequences and no quality scores, the filtering could not be the same as the filtering used for full-length reads. Sequences were annotated with PyIR, a Python wrapper for IgBLAST v1.9, and V/J genes and CDR3 were assigned using IMGT germline references. Reads were filtered out if the reads had weak V/J assignments (E-value above 1e-6), no CDR3, stop codons, out-of-frame junctions, or ambiguous translated residues. V3J clonotypes were defined as sequences sharing an identical inferred V gene, J gene, and CDR3 amino acid sequence. Percentage overlap between repertoires was calculated by dividing the number of shared unique clonotypes by the size of the smaller repertoire. Richness of each repertoire was evaluated using RTK rarefaction, the Chao1 estimator, and Recon v2.1 estimates of unobserved clonotypes. OLGA was used to compute generation probabilities for all TCRbeta clonotypes that the gDNA method yielded from a handful of donors. Entries here come from immuneACCESS through TCRdb and include only in-frame sequences with V and J called. Some clones fail to appear in such tables; in the studies checked, an unresolved V gene covers under half of the shortfall, and the cause of the remainder is unknown. From that table come the V and J calls and clone size; the DNA was used to work out D and trimming. This sample comprises roughly 2,300,000 clones, 85% to 95% of them detected only once. The biggest ten clones account for around 0.35% of the sample.

Source material: naive CD4+ T cells from PBMCs. The cell subset or site label, read with the paper, signifies: CD45RA+ positively selected. Recombination linked TRBV4-1 to TRBJ2-7; TRBD1 might be the D gene, on 5 matching bases. The receptor was isolated from a man younger than 30 in good health. Some clones in this sample may be carry-over from other donors' samples. At the DNA level, the sequence is TGCGCCAGCAGCCAAGTTTCCCTCTGGGGCGACGAGCAGTACTTC. This encodes CASSQVSLWGDEQYF.